Listed below are T cell receptor beta chains from one sample, sequenced in a study of tumor-infiltrating lymphocytes in oesophageal squamous cell carcinoma. TCRdb reprocessed the PCR reads via MiXCR and lists one record per CDR3 protein. Of approximately 15,000 distinct CDR3 sequences in the sample, roughly 54% were seen once. The sequenced material came from esophageal tumor tissue. These receptors were taken from a female donor with esophageal squamous cell carcinoma. Both conserved end residues are part of each CDR3. D genes are given only for firm matches. Clone sizes are given selectively: once, few, many, or a class where the clone is expanded.

D: .; V: TRBV10-2; J: TRBJ1-5; length: 13; size: .; DNA: TGCGCCAGCAGTGATTGGGGCAATCAGCCCCAGCATTTT; CDR3: CASSDWGNQPQHF
D: .; V: TRBV6-6; J: TRBJ2-3; length: 13; size: once; DNA: TGTGCCAGCAGTCCCTCCGTCACAGATACGCAGTATTTT; CDR3: CASSPSVTDTQYF
D: .; V: TRBV10-3; J: TRBJ2-1; length: 13; size: .; DNA: TGTGCCATCAGTGTAGGCAGGGACAATGAGCAGTTCTTC; CDR3: CAISVGRDNEQFF
D: TRBD2; V: TRBV7-3; J: TRBJ2-1; length: 14; size: .; DNA: TGTGCCAGCAGCTCCGGACTAGCGGGAGGGGAGCAGTTCTTC; CDR3: CASSSGLAGGEQFF
D: TRBD2; V: TRBV7-6; J: TRBJ2-3; length: 19; size: few; DNA: TGTGCCAGCAGCTCCCGAAGACTAGCGGGAGCCCCAGGGGTAGATACGCAGTATTTT; CDR3: CASSSRRLAGAPGVDTQYF
D: .; V: TRBV5-1; J: TRBJ2-3; length: 18; size: many; DNA: TGCGCCAGCAGCTTGTCCGGTTCTAAAACTGGGAGCACAGATACGCAGTATTTT; CDR3: CASSLSGSKTGSTDTQYF
D: .; V: TRBV10-3; J: TRBJ1-1; length: 15; size: few; DNA: TGTGCCATCAAAAGCCGGGGAGGGGTAGACACTGAAGCTTTCTTT; CDR3: CAIKSRGGVDTEAFF
D: .; V: TRBV6-6; J: TRBJ1-1; length: 15; size: .; DNA: TGTGCCAGCAGTTACTCATGGACGGTGAACACTGAAGCTTTCTTT; CDR3: CASSYSWTVNTEAFF
D: TRBD2; V: TRBV6-5; J: TRBJ2-7; length: 14; size: .; DNA: TGTGCCAGCAGTGGGGCGGGGGGCATCTACGAGCAGTACTTC; CDR3: CASSGAGGIYEQYF
D: .; V: TRBV7-4; J: TRBJ2-3; length: 16; size: .; DNA: TGTGCCAGCAGCCCCGGGAATAGCGATAGCACAGATACGCAGTATTTT; CDR3: CASSPGNSDSTDTQYF
D: .; V: TRBV7-2; J: TRBJ2-2; length: 12; size: .; DNA: TGTGCCAGCAGCTTATACACCGGGGAGCTGTTTTTT; CDR3: CASSLYTGELFF
D: .; V: TRBV2; J: TRBJ2-1; length: 13; size: many; DNA: TGTGCCAGCAGTGCCTTAGAGTACAATGAGCAGTTCTTC; CDR3: CASSALEYNEQFF
D: .; V: TRBV6-1; J: TRBJ2-1; length: 13; size: few; DNA: TGTGCCAGCAGTTACAAACTAGCTGGTGAGCAGTTCTTC; CDR3: CASSYKLAGEQFF
D: .; V: TRBV7-3; J: TRBJ2-2; length: 14; size: .; DNA: TGTGCCAGCAGCTCGACAGGCGCCACCGGGGAGCTGTTTTTT; CDR3: CASSSTGATGELFF
D: .; V: TRBV5-6; J: TRBJ2-7; length: 16; size: .; DNA: TGTGCCAGCAGCTTGGTCGGGGGAGAGAGCTCCTACGAGCAGTACTTC; CDR3: CASSLVGGESSYEQYF
D: .; V: TRBV5-1; J: TRBJ2-1; length: 13; size: .; DNA: TGCGCCAGCAGAGACGGTCGTGGTGGTGAGCAGTTCTTC; CDR3: CASRDGRGGEQFF
D: .; V: TRBV7-9; J: TRBJ2-3; length: 12; size: .; DNA: TGTGCCAGCAGCTTTTATCGAGGGACGGTTAACTTC; CDR3: CASSFYRGTVNF
D: TRBD1; V: TRBV28; J: TRBJ1-4; length: 15; size: .; DNA: TGTGCCAGCAGTTTAGTAGACAGGGTCGGTGAAAAACTGTTTTTT; CDR3: CASSLVDRVGEKLFF
D: .; V: TRBV7-2; J: TRBJ2-3; length: 15; size: .; DNA: TGTGCCAGCAGCTTAGTTGCGGGGGCTGGTGATACGCAGTATTTT; CDR3: CASSLVAGAGDTQYF
D: .; V: TRBV11-2; J: TRBJ2-7; length: 11; size: few; DNA: TGTGCCAGCAGGATAGGAGACGAGCAGTACTTC; CDR3: CASRIGDEQYF
D: .; V: TRBV7-8; J: TRBJ2-7; length: 16; size: once; DNA: TGTGCCAGCAGCTTCACTCCTATGGTGGGTCAATACGAGCAGTACTTC; CDR3: CASSFTPMVGQYEQYF
D: .; V: TRBV7-3; J: TRBJ2-1; length: 13; size: .; DNA: TGTGCCAGCAGCTTAGGACTGAACAATGAGCAGTTCTTC; CDR3: CASSLGLNNEQFF
D: .; V: TRBV6-6; J: TRBJ2-1; length: 16; size: few; DNA: TGTGCCAGCAGTTACTCCTTCGCCCCAGGGGGGAATGAGCAGTTCTTC; CDR3: CASSYSFAPGGNEQFF
D: TRBD2; V: TRBV11-2; J: TRBJ2-5; length: 17; size: many; DNA: TGTGCCAGCAGCTTAGGAAATAGCGGGCTTGGTTCAGAGACCCAGTACTTC; CDR3: CASSLGNSGLGSETQYF
D: .; V: TRBV7-6; J: TRBJ2-1; length: 12; size: .; DNA: TGTGCCAGCAGCTTAGCGTTCGATGAGCAGTTCTTC; CDR3: CASSLAFDEQFF
D: .; V: TRBV7-3; J: TRBJ2-3; length: 14; size: large; DNA: TGTGCCAGCAGCTTAAGCCGGGGCACAGATACGCAGTATTTT; CDR3: CASSLSRGTDTQYF
D: .; V: TRBV19; J: TRBJ1-1; length: 13; size: .; DNA: TGTGCCAGTAGTATAACTGGGGACACTGAAGCTTTCTTT; CDR3: CASSITGDTEAFF
D: .; V: TRBV19; J: TRBJ2-1; length: 15; size: .; DNA: TGTGCCAGTAGTATGAGCCACAGCTCCTACAATGAGCAGTTCTTC; CDR3: CASSMSHSSYNEQFF